The 8 T cell receptor beta chains in this list originate from one sample, sequenced in a study of siplizumab effects on memory and regulatory T cells. Assay: immunoSEQ multiplex PCR; the TCRdb copy retains only in-frame clones and omits some. The sample carries about 50,000 clones, about 94% recorded once. The sequencing input was CD8+ T cells sorted from blood. The source is a human donor in good health.

The chain couples TRBV27 to TRBJ2-1; D remains unclear. Germline CDR1 and CDR2: MNHEY and SMNVEV (reference sequence). The CDR3 spans 14 residues. V was clipped by 3 bases and J by 2 bases, with 8 bases between them. For the CDR3, the DNA is TGTGCCAGCAGTTTGAATGGGCCCTACAATGAGCAGTTCTTC. Protein product: CASSLNGPYNEQFF.

The chain recombines TRBV7-6 with TRBJ2-7, with TRBD1 matching over 8 bases. The ends lost 0 bases at V and 3 bases at J; junction bases unmatched: 7. Germline CDR1 and CDR2: SGHVS and FNYEAQ. The length of the CDR3 is 16 residues. CDR3 coding DNA: TGTGCCAGCAGCTTAGCTGGGGGGACAGGTCGCTACGAGCAGTACTTC. This encodes CASSLAGGTGRYEQYF.

The chain links TRBV12-5 to TRBJ1-3; D may be TRBD1 (5 bases). This CDR3 comprises 13 residues. CDR1 and CDR2 from the germline V gene are LGHNT and FRNRAP. Trimming removed 8 bases from V and 1 base from J, with 9 bases in between. The CDR3, as DNA: TGTGCTAGTTCCGGGGGATCTGGAAACACCATATATTTT. Its translation is CASSGGSGNTIYF.

This clone has just one count. The chain has TRBV28 and TRBJ2-7, with 8 nucleotides matching TRBD2. Per germline, CDR1 MDHEN and CDR2 SYDVKM. The CDR3 runs 17 residues. Losses at the gene ends were 5 bases for V and 3 bases for J; bases not matched to a gene: 15. In nucleotides, the CDR3 is TGTGCCAGCAGTATAAACCCCCCCGGGAGGGACGTCTACGAGCAGTACTTC. It specifies CASSINPPGRDVYEQYF.

The chain joins TRBV11-2 to TRBJ2-1, with 13 bases identical to TRBD2. The V segment lost 5 bases and the J segment 9 bases; nucleotides outside the gene matches: 7. In germline, CDR1 is SGHAT, CDR2 FQNNGV. The CDR3 loop spans 15 amino acids. The CDR3 region has the DNA TGTGCCAGCAGCACGGGACTAGCGGGGATTGGTGAGCAGTTCTTC. Encoded protein: CASSTGLAGIGEQFF.

V and J are TRBV6-1 and TRBJ2-7; D possibly matches TRBD1 or TRBD2 (5 bases each). Germline V lookup: CDR1 MNHNS, CDR2 SASEGT. The CDR3 runs 15 residues. V gave up 7 bases and J gave up 0 bases, with 16 bases separating them. Written as DNA, the CDR3 is TGTGCCAGCACCCTAGCCGACAGTTCCTCCTACGAGCAGTACTTC. Protein product: CASTLADSSSYEQYF.

In the case of this clone: One junction end disagrees with the germline gene, perhaps due to a read error. V is TRBV4-1 and J is TRBJ1-5; 8 bases agree with TRBD1. Looked up from germline, CDR1 is MGHRA and CDR2 is YSYEKL. The CDR3 extends over 15 amino acids. CDR3 residues: CVSSQVQGADQPQHF. The CDR3 DNA reads TGCGTCAGCAGCCAAGTTCAGGGGGCCGATCAGCCCCAGCATTTT.

The chain couples TRBV13 to TRBJ1-2; D is unresolved. CDR3 length: 14 amino acids. V shed 0 bases and J shed 6 bases, with 11 bases lying between them. Germline V CDR1 and CDR2: PRHDT, FYEKMQ (reference sequence). Here the CDR3 reads CASSLGRSRDGYTF. Written as DNA, the CDR3 is TGTGCCAGCAGCTTAGGCCGGTCAAGGGATGGCTACACCTTC.